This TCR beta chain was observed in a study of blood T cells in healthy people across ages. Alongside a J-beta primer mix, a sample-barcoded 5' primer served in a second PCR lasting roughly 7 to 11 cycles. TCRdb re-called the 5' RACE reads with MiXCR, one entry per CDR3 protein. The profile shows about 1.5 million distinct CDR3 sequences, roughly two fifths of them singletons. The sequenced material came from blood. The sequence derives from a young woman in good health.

The CDR3 DNA follows: TGTGCCAGCAGTTACGCGTCGGCGGGAGCGGGTGAGCAGTACTTC. Amino acids: CASSYASAGAGEQYF. The chain links TRBV6-5 to TRBJ2-7, with 7 bases fitting TRBD2. CDR3 length: 15 amino acids. V was pared by 2 bases and J by 7 bases, with 11 bases of the junction left unmatched. Germline values: CDR1 MNHEY, CDR2 SVGAGI.